What follows is one T cell receptor beta chain and its context. Per the germline V gene, CDR1 is MNHNS and CDR2 is SASEGT. V dropped 6 bases and J dropped 5 bases, with 13 bases sitting between them. CDR3 size: 13 residues. The study sampled nominally healthy donors, though unrecorded immune exposures were likely. The data stem from a study of cytomegalovirus exposure and HLA in healthy donors. Overall study: The study's early data release held roughly 91 million unique TCRs from HLA-typed donors.

Primers for the PCR totalled 60 Vbeta and 13 Jbeta. Some clones are missing from TCRdb's copy, which holds only in-frame ones; the method was immunoSEQ multiplex PCR. The sample carries some 200,000 clones, around 80% recorded once. The source material was PBMCs. This sequence originates from a man aged 18 to 29 in good health and CMV-seronegative. The V gene is TRBV6-1, the J gene TRBJ1-1, with a possible D match to TRBD1 (6 bases). CDR3 amino acids: CASRGRGWTEAFF. In DNA form, the CDR3 reads TGTGCCAGCAGGGGCAGGGGATGGACTGAAGCTTTCTTT.